Here is one T cell receptor beta chain with its context. Its antigen is undetermined. The sample belongs to a study of Ad26.COV2.S vaccination and SARS-CoV-2 variants. Study-wide findings and caveats: Vaccinees reportedly had broad spike-specific CD8+ and CD4+ T cell responses.

The treatment here: about 20 received Ad26.COV2.S at low or high dose, single or two shots; a few received placebo; per-sample allocation not given. Samples came from day 63 after the first vaccine or placebo injection. An Ad26 vector that expressed Wuhan-strain SARS-CoV-2 spike constituted the vaccine. Profiled with immunoSEQ multiplex PCR; TCRdb holds only in-frame clones, not every one. The sample records a few hundred thousand clones, approximately 92% being singletons. Sample: peripheral blood, taken in a trial of Ad26.COV2.S vaccine versus placebo. The sequence derives from a person aged 18-60 years who received the Ad26.COV2.S COVID-19 vaccine or a placebo.

The CDR3 loop reads CSVSSNQPQHF. The CDR3 DNA follows: TGCAGTGTTAGTAGCAATCAGCCCCAGCATTTT. This chain links TRBV20-1 with TRBJ1-5, with no clear D. The CDR3 contains 11 residues. Trimming left V 7 bases short and J 0 bases short, with 4 bases between. Germline V gene data show CDR1 as DFQATT and CDR2 as SNEGSKA (reference sequence).